This T cell receptor (beta chain) was profiled in a study of blood T cells in healthy people across ages. Broader study findings: Observed TCR beta diversity per million T cells went down as age went up. This fall followed a roughly linear course with age. When set beside aged donors, long-lived donors presented more naive CD4+ cells and higher diversity. Strong correlation linked observed beta diversity and percent naive T cells.

The extraction recovered at least 5.5 micrograms of total RNA per sample. CDR1 is SQVTM and CDR2 is ANQGSEA in the germline V gene. This CDR3 comprises 15 residues. Trimming cost V 6 bases and J 5 bases, with 19 bases left between them. With a J-beta primer mix and a sample-barcoded 5' primer, a second PCR ran about 7 to 12 cycles. TCRdb used MiXCR to reprocess the 5' RACE reads, holding one entry per CDR3 protein. The sample contains hundreds of thousands of distinct CDR3 sequences, about 52% of which appear only once. Concerning this clonotype itself: Its antigen is not identified.

Input material: blood. The V call is TRBV29-1, the J call TRBJ1-4; D not certain. This TCR derives from an older woman in good health. For the CDR3, the DNA is TGCAGCGTCACACGAGACCTGGCGGGAAATGAAAAACTGTTTTTT. As protein: CSVTRDLAGNEKLFF.